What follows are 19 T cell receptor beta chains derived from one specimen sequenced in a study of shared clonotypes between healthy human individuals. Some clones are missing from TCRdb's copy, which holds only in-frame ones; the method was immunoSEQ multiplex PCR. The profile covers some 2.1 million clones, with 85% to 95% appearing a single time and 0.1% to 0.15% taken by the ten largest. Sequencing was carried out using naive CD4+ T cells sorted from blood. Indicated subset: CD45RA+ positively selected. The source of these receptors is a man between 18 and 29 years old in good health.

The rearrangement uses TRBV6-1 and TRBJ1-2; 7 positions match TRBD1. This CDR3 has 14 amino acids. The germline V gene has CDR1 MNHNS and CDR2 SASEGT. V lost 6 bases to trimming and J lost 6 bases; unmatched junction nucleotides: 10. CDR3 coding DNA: TGTGCCAGCAGCTCGACAGGGATCATCGATGGCTACACCTTC. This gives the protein CASSSTGIIDGYTF.

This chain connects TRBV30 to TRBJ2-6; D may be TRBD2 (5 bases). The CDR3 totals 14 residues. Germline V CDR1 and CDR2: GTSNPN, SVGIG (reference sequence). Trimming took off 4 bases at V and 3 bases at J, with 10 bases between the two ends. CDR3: CAWTGEYGANVLTF. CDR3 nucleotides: TGTGCCTGGACCGGGGAATATGGGGCCAACGTCCTGACTTTC.

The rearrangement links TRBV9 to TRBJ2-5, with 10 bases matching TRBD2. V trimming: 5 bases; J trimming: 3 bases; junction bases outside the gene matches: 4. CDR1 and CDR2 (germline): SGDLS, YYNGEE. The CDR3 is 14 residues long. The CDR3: CASSLAGGEETQYF. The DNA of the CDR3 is TGTGCCAGCAGTTTAGCGGGGGGTGAAGAGACCCAGTACTTC. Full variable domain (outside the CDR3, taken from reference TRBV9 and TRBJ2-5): DSGVTQTPKHLITATGQRVTLRCSPRSGDLSVYWYQQSLDQGLQFLIQYYNGEERAKGNILERFSAQQFPDLHSELNLSSLELGDSALYFCASSLAGGEETQYFGPGTRLLVL.

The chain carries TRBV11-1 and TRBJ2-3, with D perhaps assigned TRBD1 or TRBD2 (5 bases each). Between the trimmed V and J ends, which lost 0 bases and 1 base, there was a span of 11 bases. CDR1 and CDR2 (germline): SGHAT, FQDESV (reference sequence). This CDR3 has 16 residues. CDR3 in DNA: TGTGCCAGCAGCTTAGCCCAGGTGGGGGGCACAGATACGCAGTATTTT. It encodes CASSLAQVGGTDTQYF.

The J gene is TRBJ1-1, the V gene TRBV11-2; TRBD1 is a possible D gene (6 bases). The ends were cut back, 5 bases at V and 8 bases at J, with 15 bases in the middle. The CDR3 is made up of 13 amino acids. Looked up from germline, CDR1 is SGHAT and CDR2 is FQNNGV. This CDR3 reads CASSADRPYEAFF. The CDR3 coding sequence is TGTGCCAGCAGCGCCGACAGGCCCTACGAAGCTTTCTTT.

CDR3 amino acids: CASSLDAAGGRSPLHF. The CDR3 DNA reads as TGCGCCAGCAGCTTGGATGCGGCAGGGGGTCGTTCACCCCTCCACTTT. The chain is built from TRBV5-1 and TRBJ1-6, with 7 positions matching TRBD1. After removal of 0 bases from V and 9 bases from J, the junction contained 9 bases not matched to a gene. Per germline, CDR1 SGHRS and CDR2 YFSETQ. The CDR3 sequence is 16 residues long.

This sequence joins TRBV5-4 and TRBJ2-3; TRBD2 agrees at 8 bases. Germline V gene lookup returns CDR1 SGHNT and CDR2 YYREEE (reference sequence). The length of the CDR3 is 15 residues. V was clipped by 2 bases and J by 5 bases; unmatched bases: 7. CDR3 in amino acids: CASSLSGGAGDTQYF. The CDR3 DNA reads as TGTGCCAGCAGCTTATCGGGGGGGGCCGGAGATACGCAGTATTTT.

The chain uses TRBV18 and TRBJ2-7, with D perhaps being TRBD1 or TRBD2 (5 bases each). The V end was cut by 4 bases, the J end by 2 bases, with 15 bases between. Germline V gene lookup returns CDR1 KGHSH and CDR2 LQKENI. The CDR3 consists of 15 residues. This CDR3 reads CASSLNRDGTYEQYF. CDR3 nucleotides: TGTGCCAGCTCACTTAACCGGGACGGAACCTACGAGCAGTACTTC.

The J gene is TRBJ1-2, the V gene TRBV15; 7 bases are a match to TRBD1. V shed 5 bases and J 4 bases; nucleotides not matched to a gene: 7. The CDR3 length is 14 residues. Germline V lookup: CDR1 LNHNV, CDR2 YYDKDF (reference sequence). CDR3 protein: CATSAWDSGYGYTF. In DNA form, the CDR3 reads TGTGCCACCAGCGCCTGGGACAGCGGCTATGGCTACACCTTC.

The CDR3 DNA follows: TGTGCCAGCGGCCTTTCCTCTTCTAATGGTGAAAAACTGTTTTTT. Its protein product is CASGLSSSNGEKLFF. The chain joins TRBV28 to TRBJ1-4; D is unclear. The germline V and J ends were trimmed by 8 bases and 7 bases, with 20 bases remaining between them. CDR1 is MDHEN and CDR2 is SYDVKM in the germline V gene. The CDR3 runs 15 residues.

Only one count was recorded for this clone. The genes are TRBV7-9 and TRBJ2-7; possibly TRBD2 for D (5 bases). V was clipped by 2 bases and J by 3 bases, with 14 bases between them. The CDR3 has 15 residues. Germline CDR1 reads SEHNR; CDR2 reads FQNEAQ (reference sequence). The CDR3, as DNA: TGTGCCAGCAGCTTACGTTCCGAGGGCGGCTACGAGCAGTACTTC. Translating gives CASSLRSEGGYEQYF.

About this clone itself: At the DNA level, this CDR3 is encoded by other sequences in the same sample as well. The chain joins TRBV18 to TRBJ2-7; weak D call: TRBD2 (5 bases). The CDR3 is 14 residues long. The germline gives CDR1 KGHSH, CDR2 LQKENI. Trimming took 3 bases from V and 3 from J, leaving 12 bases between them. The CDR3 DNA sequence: TGTGCCAGCTCACCCGCGGGCCCCAACTACGAGCAGTACTTC. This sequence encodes CASSPAGPNYEQYF.

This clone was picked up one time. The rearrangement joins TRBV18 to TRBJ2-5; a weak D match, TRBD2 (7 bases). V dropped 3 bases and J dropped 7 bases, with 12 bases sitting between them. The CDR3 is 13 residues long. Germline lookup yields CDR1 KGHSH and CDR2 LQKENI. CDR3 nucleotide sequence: TGTGCCAGCTCACCCGGGGGGCCGGGGACCCAGTACTTC. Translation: CASSPGGPGTQYF.

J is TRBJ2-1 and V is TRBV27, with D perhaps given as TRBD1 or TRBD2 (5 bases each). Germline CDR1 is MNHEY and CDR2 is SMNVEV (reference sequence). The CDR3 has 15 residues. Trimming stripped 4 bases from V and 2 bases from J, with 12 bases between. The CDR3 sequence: CASSYRDLTYNEQFF. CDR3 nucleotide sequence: TGTGCCAGCAGTTACCGGGACCTTACCTACAATGAGCAGTTCTTC.

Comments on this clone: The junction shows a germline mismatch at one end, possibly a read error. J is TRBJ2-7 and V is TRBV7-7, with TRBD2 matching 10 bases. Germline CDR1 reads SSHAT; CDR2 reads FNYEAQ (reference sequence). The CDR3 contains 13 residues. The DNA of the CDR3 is TGTGCTAGCAGCTTAGCGGGAGGTAACGAGCAGTACTTC. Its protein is CASSLAGGNEQYF. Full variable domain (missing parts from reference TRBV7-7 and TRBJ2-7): GAGVSQSPRYKVTKRGQDVTLRCDPISSHATLYWYQQALGQGPEFLTYFNYEAQPDKSGLPSDRFSAERPEGSISTLTIQRTEQRDSAMYRCASSLAGGNEQYFGPGTRLTVT.

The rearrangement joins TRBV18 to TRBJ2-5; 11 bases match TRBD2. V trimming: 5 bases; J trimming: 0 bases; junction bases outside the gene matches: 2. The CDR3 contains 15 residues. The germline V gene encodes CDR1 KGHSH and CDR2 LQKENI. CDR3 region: CASSTLAGDQETQYF. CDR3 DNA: TGTGCCAGCTCAACACTAGCGGGGGACCAAGAGACCCAGTACTTC.

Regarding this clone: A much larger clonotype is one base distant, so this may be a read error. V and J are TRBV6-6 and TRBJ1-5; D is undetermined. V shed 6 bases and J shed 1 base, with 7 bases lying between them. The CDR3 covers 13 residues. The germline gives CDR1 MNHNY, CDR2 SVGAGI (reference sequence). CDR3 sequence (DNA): TGTGCCAGCAGCACTGACAGCAATCAGCCCCAGCATTTT. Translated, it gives CASSTDSNQPQHF.

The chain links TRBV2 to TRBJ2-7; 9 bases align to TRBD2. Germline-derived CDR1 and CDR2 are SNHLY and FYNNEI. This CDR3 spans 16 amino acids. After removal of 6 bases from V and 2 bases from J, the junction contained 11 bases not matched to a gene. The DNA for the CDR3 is TGTGCCAGCAGATCGCTAGCGGGGAAGACCCCCTACGAGCAGTACTTC. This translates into CASRSLAGKTPYEQYF.

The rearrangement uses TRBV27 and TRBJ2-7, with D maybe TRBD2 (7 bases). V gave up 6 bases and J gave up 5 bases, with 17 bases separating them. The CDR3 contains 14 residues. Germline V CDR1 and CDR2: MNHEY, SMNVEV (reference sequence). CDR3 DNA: TGTGCCAGCAGACCAGGGGCGGGAGTCAACGAGCAGTACTTC. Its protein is CASRPGAGVNEQYF.